These 24 T cell receptor beta chains originate from one sample sequenced in a study of CD4 T cells in relation to SARS-CoV-2 and coronaviruses. Sequenced by immunoSEQ multiplex PCR; TCRdb stores in-frame clones only, minus some. Among 35,000 to 40,000 clones listed, over 75% were seen once. No antigen is known for these receptors. The sample consisted of memory CD4+ T cells from PBMCs, cultured in vitro. The receptors come from an adult with COVID-19.

The rearrangement links TRBV9 to TRBJ2-1; no firm D call. Germline V gene sequence: CDR1 SGDLS, CDR2 YYNGEE. V lost 4 bases, J lost 0 bases, and 17 bases lay in between. This CDR3 has 17 residues. This chain's CDR3 is CASSFRGGASSYNEQFF. Written as DNA, the CDR3 is TGTGCCAGCAGCTTCCGAGGCGGAGCGAGCTCCTACAATGAGCAGTTCTTC.

The chain carries TRBV6-5 and TRBJ2-7, with a possible D match to TRBD1 (5 bases). CDR1 MNHEY and CDR2 SVGAGI come from the germline V gene. V shed 8 bases and J shed 6 bases, with 20 bases lying between them. The CDR3 contains 14 residues. Here the CDR3 reads CASSQGQEAGEQYF. CDR3 nucleotide sequence: TGTGCCAGCTCGCAGGGCCAAGAAGCAGGCGAGCAGTACTTC.

The rearrangement joins TRBV29-1 to TRBJ2-1; unclear D gene. The CDR3 runs to 13 residues. The germline V gene encodes CDR1 SQVTM and CDR2 ANQGSEA. Trimming took 2 bases from V and 5 from J, leaving 10 bases between them. In DNA, the CDR3 is TGCAGCGTTGAATTGTGGCAGAACAATGAGCAGTTCTTC. Encoded protein: CSVELWQNNEQFF.

The rearrangement joins TRBV7-9 to TRBJ2-5; D possibly corresponds to TRBD2 (5 bases). V was shortened by 5 bases and J by 2 bases, with 15 bases between the two germline ends. From germline, CDR1 is SEHNR and CDR2 FQNEAQ (reference sequence). The length of the CDR3 is 15 residues. CDR3 in amino acids: CASSPRIWEQETQYF. The DNA of the CDR3 is TGTGCCAGCAGCCCACGTATATGGGAGCAAGAGACCCAGTACTTC.

The chain has TRBV3-1 (or the pseudogene TRBV3-2) and TRBJ2-2; 7 positions match TRBD1. CDR1 is LGHDT and CDR2 is YNNKEL in the germline V gene (reference sequence). CDR3 size: 13 residues. J was trimmed by 6 bases and V by 5 bases; bases with no gene match: 3. The CDR3 DNA is TGTGCCAGCAGCGACAGGGAACCCGGGGAGCTGTTTTTT. Its protein product is CASSDREPGELFF.

As for this clone: One end of the junction fails to match germline, which may point to a read error. The chain couples TRBV24-1 to TRBJ2-5; weak D call: TRBD1 (6 bases). The CDR3 runs 16 residues. The germline CDR1 and CDR2 sequences are KGHDR and SFDVKD. CDR3 nucleotide sequence: TGTGCCACCAGTGACTACACAGGGAACGGCGGAGAGAGCCAGTACTTC. Its translation: CATSDYTGNGGESQYF.

The chain has TRBV20-1 and TRBJ2-7; maybe TRBD2 (5 bases). With 3 bases removed from V and 5 bases from J, the gap between germline ends came to 14 bases. The CDR3 runs 13 residues. Germline lookup yields CDR1 DFQATT and CDR2 SNEGSKA (reference sequence). The CDR3 protein is CSASSGFGDEQYF. CDR3 DNA: TGCAGTGCTAGTTCCGGATTCGGGGACGAGCAGTACTTC.

CDR3 sequence: CASSVEGYSPGYNEQFF. The CDR3 DNA sequence: TGTGCCAGCAGCGTAGAGGGTTACAGTCCGGGTTACAATGAGCAGTTCTTC. This chain uses TRBV9 with TRBJ2-1; D is undetermined. V was shortened by 0 bases and J by 4 bases, with 17 bases between the two germline ends. Germline values: CDR1 SGDLS, CDR2 YYNGEE. CDR3 length equals 17 residues.

This chain joins TRBV9 and TRBJ2-3; 12 bases fit TRBD2. This CDR3 spans 17 amino acids. The ends lost 1 base at V and 0 bases at J; junction bases unmatched: 3. Germline CDR1 SGDLS, CDR2 YYNGEE. DNA for the CDR3: TGTGCCAGCAGCGTACGTGGACTAGCGGGGAGCACAGATACGCAGTATTTT. Translation: CASSVRGLAGSTDTQYF.

The V call is TRBV15, the J call TRBJ1-5; no firm D call. V lost 0 bases to trimming and J lost 0 bases, with 9 bases between them. The CDR3 extends over 16 amino acids. CDR1 and CDR2 from the germline V gene are LNHNV and YYDKDF (reference sequence). In nucleotides, the CDR3 is TGTGCCACCAGCAGAGATGGGGTTTATAGCAATCAGCCCCAGCATTTT. It is translated as CATSRDGVYSNQPQHF.

V and J are TRBV25-1 and TRBJ1-3; no reliable D call. The CDR3 has 13 residues. Germline CDR1 MGHDK, CDR2 SYGVNS. V lost 10 bases and J lost 0, with 10 bases in between. CDR3 DNA sequence: TGTGCCACCCGTCAGAGCTCTGGAAACACCATATATTTT. It is translated as CATRQSSGNTIYF.

This chain connects TRBV5-1 to TRBJ1-1; the D gene is possibly TRBD1 (5 bases). With 1 base removed from V and 0 bases from J, the gap between germline ends came to 10 bases. The CDR3 contains 15 residues. CDR1 and CDR2 (germline): SGHRS, YFSETQ. CDR3 loop: CASSLSGTVNTEAFF. CDR3 nucleotide sequence: TGCGCCAGCAGCTTGTCCGGGACGGTGAACACTGAAGCTTTCTTT.

The V gene is TRBV27, the J gene TRBJ2-7; 10 nucleotides match TRBD1. J lost 0 bases, V lost 5 bases, and 22 bases had no gene match. This CDR3 spans 21 amino acids. The germline V gene encodes CDR1 MNHEY and CDR2 SMNVEV (reference sequence). The CDR3 here is CASSPSPSFRDRGPTSYEQYF. CDR3 bases: TGTGCCAGCAGTCCCTCCCCCTCCTTCCGGGACAGGGGTCCTACCTCCTACGAGCAGTACTTC.

This clone has just a few counts. The V gene is TRBV30, the J gene TRBJ2-1; the match to TRBD2 covers 9 bases. Per the germline V gene, CDR1 is GTSNPN and CDR2 is SVGIG (reference sequence). CDR3 length: 15 amino acids. The trim removed 3 bases at V and 12 bases at J, leaving 15 bases unmatched. The CDR3, as DNA: TGTGCCTGGAGCGCACCCGGCGGGAGGGCGTTCAGGCAGTTCTTC. Translated, it gives CAWSAPGGRAFRQFF. The full variable domain, completed using reference TRBV30 and TRBJ2-1, is SQTIHQWPATLVQPVGSPLSLECTVEGTSNPNLYWYRQAAGRGLQLLFYSVGIGQISSEVPQNLSASRPQDRQFILSSKKLLLSDSGFYLCAWSAPGGRAFRQFFGPGTRLTVL.

This clone has a single count. The chain joins TRBV6-5 to TRBJ2-7; 10 nucleotides match TRBD2. Germline CDR1 and CDR2: MNHEY and SVGAGI. V dropped 5 bases and J dropped 6; count of bases not matched to a gene: 7. This CDR3 is built from 14 residues. CDR3 bases: TGTGCCAGCAGTCCTAGCGGGAGCTCTACCGAGCAGTACTTC. Residues: CASSPSGSSTEQYF.

The chain employs TRBV30 and TRBJ2-7; 7 bases are shared with TRBD1. Germline V gene data show CDR1 as GTSNPN and CDR2 as SVGIG (reference sequence). J was trimmed by 3 bases and V by 5 bases; bases with no gene match: 7. This CDR3 is 13 amino acids long. The CDR3 is CAWGKGANYEQYF. The DNA of the CDR3 is TGTGCCTGGGGGAAGGGGGCCAACTACGAGCAGTACTTC.

The genes are TRBV9 and TRBJ2-3; D not certain. The CDR3 has 15 amino acids. Germline V CDR1 and CDR2: SGDLS, YYNGEE. V was trimmed by 4 bases and J by 0 bases, leaving 12 bases between them. This CDR3 reads CASSPPSVSTDTQYF. In DNA form, the CDR3 reads TGTGCCAGCAGCCCCCCTTCTGTTAGCACAGATACGCAGTATTTT.

This clone has only a few counts. This rearrangement joins TRBV6-4 to TRBJ2-7; weak D call: TRBD1 (5 bases). The CDR3 has 12 residues. Germline CDR1 MRHNA, CDR2 SNTAGT. V shed 6 bases and J shed 2 bases, with 8 bases lying between them. CDR3 nucleotide sequence: TGTGCCAGCAGCGTGGGGCCCTACGAGCAGTACTTC. Amino acid sequence: CASSVGPYEQYF.

This clone was picked up a small number of times. The gene calls are TRBV5-1 and TRBJ1-2, with TRBD1 as a possible D gene (6 bases). The CDR3 has 14 residues. Germline V gives CDR1 SGHRS, CDR2 YFSETQ. V lost 5 bases, J lost 7 bases, and 18 bases lay in between. CDR3 in amino acids: CASSPVQGSSGYTF. The CDR3 coding sequence is TGCGCCAGCAGTCCCGTTCAGGGGAGCAGTGGCTACACCTTC.

The chain carries TRBV6-5 and TRBJ1-1; unclear D gene. The CDR3 sequence is 12 residues long. Germline V CDR1 and CDR2: MNHEY, SVGAGI. V gave up 6 bases and J gave up 7 bases, with 12 bases separating them. The CDR3 is CASSHGTLEAFF. Written as DNA, the CDR3 is TGTGCCAGCAGCCACGGAACACTTGAAGCTTTCTTT.

J is TRBJ2-2 and V is TRBV29-1; D is possibly TRBD1 (6 bases). Trimming pared 6 bases from V and 0 bases from J, leaving 14 bases between. CDR1 and CDR2 (germline): SQVTM, ANQGSEA. This CDR3 region has 15 residues. CDR3 loop: CSVSTGTTNTGELFF. Written as DNA, the CDR3 is TGCAGCGTCAGTACCGGGACAACGAACACCGGGGAGCTGTTTTTT.

On this clone: This same CDR3 is encoded by further DNA sequences in the sample. The rearrangement uses TRBV28 and TRBJ1-5, with D tentatively TRBD1 (6 bases). V was clipped by 3 bases and J by 4 bases, with 13 bases between them. Looked up from germline, CDR1 is MDHEN and CDR2 is SYDVKM. CDR3 length equals 15 residues. As DNA, the CDR3 is TGTGCCAGCAGTTTCGCCAGGGGAGGGAATCAGCCCCAGCATTTT. Translation gives CASSFARGGNQPQHF.

This rearrangement joins TRBV19 to TRBJ2-7, with 7 positions matching TRBD1. The CDR3 runs 12 residues. J was trimmed by 5 bases and V by 10 bases; bases with no gene match: 8. Per germline, CDR1 LNHDA and CDR2 SQIVND (reference sequence). This CDR3 reads CATGTERNEQYF. In nucleotides, the CDR3 is TGTGCCACAGGGACAGAGAGAAACGAGCAGTACTTC.

The chain links TRBV3-1 (or the pseudogene TRBV3-2) to TRBJ2-3; D not certain. The CDR3 length is 11 residues. Germline V CDR1 and CDR2: LGHDT, YNNKEL (reference sequence). Trimming stripped 2 bases from V and 10 bases from J, with 7 bases between. The CDR3 sequence is CASSQRSAQYF. For the CDR3, the DNA is TGTGCCAGCAGCCAAAGATCGGCGCAGTATTTT.